This T cell receptor beta chain was observed in a study of cytomegalovirus exposure and HLA in healthy donors. Overall study findings and caveats: The study flagged some 170 TCR beta chains as cytomegalovirus-associated.

The primer mix had 60 Vbeta and 13 Jbeta primers. Data came from immunoSEQ multiplex PCR; TCRdb stores just in-frame clones and leaves some out. Among about 93,000 clones, 82% were seen once, and the ten largest hold under 4%. Turning to this clone: What it binds is unknown.

J was trimmed by 8 bases and V by 2 bases; bases with no gene match: 8. The CDR3 spans 16 residues. CDR1 is MNHNY, CDR2 SVGAGI, per germline (reference sequence). V gene TRBV6-6 combines with J gene TRBJ2-1; 11 bases line up with TRBD2. The sample was PBMCs. The TCR originated in a man in his fifties in good health and CMV-seronegative. The CDR3 region is CASSYATGTSGYEQFF. CDR3 nucleotide sequence: TGTGCCAGCAGTTACGCGACCGGGACTAGCGGTTATGAGCAGTTCTTC.